Presented here are 15 T cell receptor beta chains from one specimen sequenced in a study of blood T cell repertoires in COVID-19. Sequenced by immunoSEQ multiplex PCR; TCRdb stores in-frame clones only, minus some. Of about 11,000 clones in the sample, 83% are singletons; the top ten hold approximately 12%. Sequencing was carried out using peripheral blood. Every receptor here comes from a human donor in a cohort sampled during active COVID-19.

The rearrangement uses TRBV5-4 and TRBJ1-3; D is perhaps TRBD1 (6 bases). Trimming stripped 1 base from V and 4 bases from J, with 12 bases between. Germline values: CDR1 SGHNT, CDR2 YYREEE (reference sequence). This CDR3 spans 15 amino acids. The CDR3 region is CASSLIGGSGNTIYF. DNA for the CDR3: TGTGCCAGCAGCTTGATAGGGGGATCGGGAAACACCATATATTTT.

The chain links TRBV10-2 to TRBJ2-7, with a tentative D call TRBD2 (6 bases). The CDR3 spans 14 residues. CDR1 and CDR2 from the germline V gene are WSHSY and SAAADI. The V end was cut by 7 bases, the J end by 1 base, with 14 bases between. CDR3 residues: CASMGEDVSYEQYF. The CDR3 DNA follows: TGCGCCAGCATGGGGGAGGACGTTTCCTACGAGCAGTACTTC.

The chain couples TRBV7-2 to TRBJ2-4; the match to TRBD2 covers 8 bases. V lost 1 base and J lost 1; bases outside the gene matches: 6. The CDR3 loop spans 17 amino acids. Germline V lookup: CDR1 SGHTA, CDR2 FQGNSA. In DNA form, the CDR3 reads TGTGCCAGCAGCTTAGTTCCCAGCGGGAGTGCCAAAAACATTCAGTACTTC. Its protein product is CASSLVPSGSAKNIQYF.

The chain joins TRBV12-3 or TRBV12-4 to TRBJ2-7; 7 bases are a match to TRBD2. The CDR3 contains 13 residues. Trimming cost V 6 bases and J 4 bases; bases outside gene matches: 6. The CDR3 here is CASSQGSGYEQYF. The DNA of the CDR3 is TGTGCCAGCAGCCAGGGTAGCGGGTACGAGCAGTACTTC.

V and J are TRBV2 and TRBJ2-1; TRBD1 is a possible D gene (6 bases). The CDR3 runs to 15 residues. V gave up 10 bases and J gave up 8 bases, with 24 bases separating them. CDR1 and CDR2 (germline): SNHLY, FYNNEI. CDR3 protein: CAKVGQGQYGDEQFF. CDR3 DNA: TGTGCCAAAGTAGGGCAAGGACAGTATGGGGATGAGCAGTTCTTC.

J is TRBJ2-3 and V is TRBV29-1, with TRBD2 matching over 10 bases. This CDR3 is 20 amino acids long. From germline, CDR1 is SQVTM and CDR2 ANQGSEA. Trimming cost V 1 base and J 2 bases; bases outside gene matches: 18. CDR3 region: CSVEVRTGWTSGRLTDTQYF. The CDR3 DNA follows: TGCAGCGTTGAAGTGAGAACAGGGTGGACTAGCGGCCGCCTCACAGATACGCAGTATTTT.

The chain employs TRBV18 and TRBJ2-7; 7 positions match TRBD2. The CDR3 is 12 amino acids. Per the germline V gene, CDR1 is KGHSH and CDR2 is LQKENI. Trimming at V came to 3 bases and at J to 6 bases, leaving 2 bases not matched to a gene. The CDR3 region has the DNA TGTGCCAGCTCACCGGGGGGGATCGAGCAGTACTTC. Translated: CASSPGGIEQYF. The full variable domain, with the rest looked up from reference TRBV18 and TRBJ2-7, is NAGVMQNPRHLVRRRGQEARLRCSPMKGHSHVYWYRQLPEEGLKFMVYLQKENIIDESGMPKERFSAEFPKEGPSILRIQQVVRGDSAAYFCASSPGGIEQYFGPGTRLTVT.

The V and J genes are TRBV10-3 and TRBJ2-6, with 8 positions matching TRBD1. The CDR3 runs 16 residues. Germline assignment: CDR1 ENHRY and CDR2 SYGVKD. V shed 9 bases, J shed 2 bases, and the junction held 9 bases outside the gene matches. In DNA form, the CDR3 reads TGTGCCATACTGGACAGGGTAAACCCTGGGGCCAACGTCCTGACTTTC. This translates into CAILDRVNPGANVLTF.

This rearrangement joins TRBV28 to TRBJ2-7, with TRBD2 identical over 8 bases. Germline V lookup: CDR1 MDHEN, CDR2 SYDVKM. V was clipped by 10 bases and J by 3 bases; unmatched bases: 5. The CDR3 runs 12 residues. CDR3: CATRGGYYEQYF. Written as DNA, the CDR3 is TGTGCCACCCGGGGGGGCTACTACGAGCAGTACTTC.

This clone has a handful of counts. The chain carries TRBV19 and TRBJ2-1, with TRBD2 identical over 8 bases. V trimming: 2 bases; J trimming: 4 bases; junction bases outside the gene matches: 10. CDR3 size: 17 residues. The germline V gene has CDR1 LNHDA and CDR2 SQIVND (reference sequence). The chain's CDR3 is CASSIKRERFRYNEQFF. The CDR3 coding sequence is TGTGCCAGTAGTATAAAGCGGGAGAGGTTTCGGTACAATGAGCAGTTCTTC.

This rearrangement joins TRBV25-1 to TRBJ2-1, with TRBD1 matching over 7 bases. With V trimmed by 6 bases and J by 1 base, 3 bases remained unmatched. The germline CDR1 and CDR2 sequences are MGHDK and SYGVNS. This CDR3 region has 14 residues. The CDR3 DNA sequence: TGTGCCAGCAGCCTACAGGGGTCCTACAATGAGCAGTTCTTC. Translated, it gives CASSLQGSYNEQFF.

The chain couples TRBV18 to TRBJ2-2; 9 bases line up with TRBD1. CDR1 KGHSH and CDR2 LQKENI come from the germline V gene. The CDR3 has 19 residues. V gave up 4 bases and J gave up 0 bases; unmatched junction bases: 12. The CDR3 loop reads CASSLWTGDLFSNTGELFF. The CDR3 nucleotides read TGTGCCAGCTCACTTTGGACAGGGGATCTTTTTTCGAACACCGGGGAGCTGTTTTTT.

The chain uses TRBV9 and TRBJ2-2; 8 positions agree with TRBD1. J gave up 5 bases and V 3 bases, and 9 bases lay outside the gene matches. Per germline, CDR1 SGDLS and CDR2 YYNGEE. This CDR3 comprises 16 residues. As DNA, the CDR3 is TGTGCCAGCAGCGCCCCCAGGGGGCTAGAGACCGGGGAGCTGTTTTTT. Protein: CASSAPRGLETGELFF.

This chain joins TRBV10-3 and TRBJ2-7, with TRBD2 matching over 11 bases. J gave up 4 bases and V 8 bases, and 4 bases lay outside the gene matches. CDR1 and CDR2 (germline): ENHRY, SYGVKD. This CDR3 spans 13 amino acids. Written as DNA, the CDR3 is TGTGCCATCGGGGCTAGCGGGGGGTACGAGCAGTACTTC. Its protein product is CAIGASGGYEQYF.

V and J are TRBV6-1 and TRBJ2-1; 13 nucleotides agree with TRBD2. This CDR3 contains 15 residues. Germline assignment: CDR1 MNHNS and CDR2 SASEGT. Unmatched junction bases numbered 5, after V lost 3 bases and J lost 9 bases. The CDR3 bases are TGTGCCAGCAGTGACATCACTAGCGGGAGGGGTGAGCAGTTCTTC. It encodes CASSDITSGRGEQFF.